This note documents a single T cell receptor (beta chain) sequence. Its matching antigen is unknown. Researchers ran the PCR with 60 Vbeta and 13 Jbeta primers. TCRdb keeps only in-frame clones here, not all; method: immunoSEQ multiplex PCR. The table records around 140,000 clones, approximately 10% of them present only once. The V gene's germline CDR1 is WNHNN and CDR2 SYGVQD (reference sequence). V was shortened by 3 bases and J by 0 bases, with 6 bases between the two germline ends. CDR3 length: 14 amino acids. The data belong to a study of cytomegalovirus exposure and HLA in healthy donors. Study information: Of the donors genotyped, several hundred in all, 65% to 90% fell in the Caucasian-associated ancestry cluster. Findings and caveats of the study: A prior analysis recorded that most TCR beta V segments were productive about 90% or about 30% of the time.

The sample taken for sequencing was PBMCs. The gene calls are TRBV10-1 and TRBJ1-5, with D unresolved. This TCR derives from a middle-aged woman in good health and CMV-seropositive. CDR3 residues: CASSDRNSNQPQHF. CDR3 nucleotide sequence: TGCGCCAGCAGTGACCGTAATAGCAATCAGCCCCAGCATTTT.